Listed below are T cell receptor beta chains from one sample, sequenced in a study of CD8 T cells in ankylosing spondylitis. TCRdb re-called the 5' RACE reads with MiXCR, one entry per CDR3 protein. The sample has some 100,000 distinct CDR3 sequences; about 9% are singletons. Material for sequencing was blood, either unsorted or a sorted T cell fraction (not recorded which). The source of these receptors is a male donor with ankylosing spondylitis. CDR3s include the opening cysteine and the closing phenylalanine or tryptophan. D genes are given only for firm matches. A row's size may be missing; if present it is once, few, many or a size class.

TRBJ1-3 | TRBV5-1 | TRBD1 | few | CASSLDRGLLSGNTIYF | TGCGCCAGCAGCTTAGACAGGGGTCTCCTCTCTGGAAACACCATATATTTT
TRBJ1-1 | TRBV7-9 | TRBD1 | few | CASKGAGTVFPEAFF | TGTGCCAGCAAAGGGGCCGGGACAGTCTTTCCTGAAGCTTTCTTT
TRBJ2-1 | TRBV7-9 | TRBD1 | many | CASSLVGTGKDEQFF | TGTGCCAGCAGCTTAGTGGGGACAGGGAAGGATGAGCAGTTCTTC
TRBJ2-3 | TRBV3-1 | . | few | CASGGGDLTDTQYF | TGTGCCAGCGGAGGAGGGGACTTGACAGATACGCAGTATTTT
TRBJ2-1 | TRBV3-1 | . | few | CASSQDRGPYNEQFF | TGTGCCAGCAGCCAAGACAGGGGCCCCTACAATGAGCAGTTCTTC
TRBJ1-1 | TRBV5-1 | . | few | CASSLDGGTEAFF | TGCGCCAGCAGCTTGGACGGGGGCACTGAAGCTTTCTTT
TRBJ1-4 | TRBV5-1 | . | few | CASSLTPTGLGEKLFF | TGCGCCAGCAGTTTAACCCCGACGGGCCTAGGGGAAAAACTGTTTTTT
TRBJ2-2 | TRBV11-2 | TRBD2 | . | CASSFSGSSTGELFF | TGTGCCAGCAGCTTTAGCGGGAGTAGCACCGGGGAGCTGTTTTTT
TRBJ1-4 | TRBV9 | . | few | CASSVEVWSPDEKLFF | TGTGCCAGCAGCGTAGAAGTTTGGTCGCCGGATGAAAAACTGTTTTTT
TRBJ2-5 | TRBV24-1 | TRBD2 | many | CATSDGTSGETQYF | TGTGCCACCAGTGACGGGACTAGCGGAGAGACCCAGTACTTC
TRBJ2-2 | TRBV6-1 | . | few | CASSGRAGTGELFF | TGTGCCAGCAGTGGGAGGGCAGGCACCGGGGAGCTGTTTTTT
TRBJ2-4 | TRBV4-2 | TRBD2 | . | CASSQASGTKNIQYF | TGTGCCAGCAGCCAAGCTAGCGGGACCAAAAACATTCAGTACTTC
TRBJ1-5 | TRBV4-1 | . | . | CASSQGAVNQPQHF | TGCGCCAGCAGCCAGGGGGCTGTCAATCAGCCCCAGCATTTT
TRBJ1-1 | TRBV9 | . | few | CASSVGPANTEAFF | TGTGCCAGCAGCGTAGGCCCAGCGAACACTGAAGCTTTCTTT
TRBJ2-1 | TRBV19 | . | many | CASSRGGDNNEQFF | TGTGCCAGTAGTAGGGGCGGGGATAACAATGAGCAGTTCTTC
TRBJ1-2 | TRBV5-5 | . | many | CASSLGRENYGYTF | TGTGCCAGCAGCTTGGGCAGGGAGAACTATGGCTACACCTTC
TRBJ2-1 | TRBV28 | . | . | CASSLPTNNEQFF | TGTGCCAGCAGTCTCCCCACGAACAATGAGCAGTTCTTC
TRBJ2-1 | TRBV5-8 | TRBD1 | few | CASSLGQGVNEQFF | TGTGCCAGCAGCTTGGGTCAGGGGGTCAATGAGCAGTTCTTC
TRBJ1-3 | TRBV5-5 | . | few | CASSLWAGVQDGNTIYF | TGTGCCAGCAGCTTGTGGGCAGGGGTGCAGGATGGAAACACCATATATTTT
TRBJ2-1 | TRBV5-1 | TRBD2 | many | CASSLTSGREIGYNEQFF | TGCGCCAGCAGCTTGACTAGCGGGAGAGAGATTGGGTACAATGAGCAGTTCTTC
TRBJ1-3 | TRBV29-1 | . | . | CSVEAEGNTIYF | TGCAGCGTTGAGGCCGAAGGAAACACCATATATTTT
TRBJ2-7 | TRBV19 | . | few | CASSASVLSSYEQYF | TGTGCCAGTAGTGCTAGCGTTTTAAGCTCCTACGAGCAGTACTTC